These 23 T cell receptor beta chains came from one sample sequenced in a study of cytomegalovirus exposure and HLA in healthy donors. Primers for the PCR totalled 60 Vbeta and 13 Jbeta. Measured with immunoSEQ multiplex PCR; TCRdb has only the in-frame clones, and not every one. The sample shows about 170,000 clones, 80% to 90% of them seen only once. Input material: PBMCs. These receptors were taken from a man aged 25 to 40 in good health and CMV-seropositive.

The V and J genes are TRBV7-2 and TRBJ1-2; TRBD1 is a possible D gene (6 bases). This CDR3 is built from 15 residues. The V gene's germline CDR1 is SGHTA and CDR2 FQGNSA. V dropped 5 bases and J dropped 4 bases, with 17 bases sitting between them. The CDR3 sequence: CASSPSQGSLYGYTF. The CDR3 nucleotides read TGTGCCAGCAGCCCCTCACAGGGAAGCCTCTATGGCTACACCTTC.

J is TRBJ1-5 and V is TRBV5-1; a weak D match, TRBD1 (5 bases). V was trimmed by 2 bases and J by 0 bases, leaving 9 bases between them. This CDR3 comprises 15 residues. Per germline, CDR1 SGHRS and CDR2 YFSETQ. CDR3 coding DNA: TGCGCCAGCAGCTTAGGGGATTATAGCAATCAGCCCCAGCATTTT. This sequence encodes CASSLGDYSNQPQHF.

CDR3 loop: CASSLQGLEQYF. The CDR3 DNA is TGTGCCAGCAGCTTGCAGGGGCTCGAGCAGTACTTC. The J gene is TRBJ2-7, the V gene TRBV5-6; perhaps TRBD1 as D (6 bases). This CDR3 contains 12 residues. The germline V gene encodes CDR1 SGHDT and CDR2 YYEEEE. The V end was cut by 1 base, the J end by 6 bases, with 8 bases between.

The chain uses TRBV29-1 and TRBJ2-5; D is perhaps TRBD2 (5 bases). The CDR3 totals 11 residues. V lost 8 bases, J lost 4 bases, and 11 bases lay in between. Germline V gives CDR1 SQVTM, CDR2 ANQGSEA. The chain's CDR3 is CSSEGVETQYF. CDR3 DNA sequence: TGCAGCTCCGAGGGTGTAGAGACCCAGTACTTC.

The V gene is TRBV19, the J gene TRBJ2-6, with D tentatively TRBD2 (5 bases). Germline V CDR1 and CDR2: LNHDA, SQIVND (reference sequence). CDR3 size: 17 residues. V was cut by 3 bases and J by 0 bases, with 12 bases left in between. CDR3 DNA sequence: TGTGCCAGTAGTATTGGCGGGCCGAACTCTGGGGCCAACGTCCTGACTTTC. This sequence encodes CASSIGGPNSGANVLTF.

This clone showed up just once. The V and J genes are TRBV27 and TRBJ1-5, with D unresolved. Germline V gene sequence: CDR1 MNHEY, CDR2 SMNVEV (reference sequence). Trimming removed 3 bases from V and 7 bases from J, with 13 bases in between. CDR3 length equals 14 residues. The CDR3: CASSFAGFGQPQHF. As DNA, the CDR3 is TGTGCCAGCAGTTTCGCGGGCTTCGGGCAGCCCCAGCATTTT.

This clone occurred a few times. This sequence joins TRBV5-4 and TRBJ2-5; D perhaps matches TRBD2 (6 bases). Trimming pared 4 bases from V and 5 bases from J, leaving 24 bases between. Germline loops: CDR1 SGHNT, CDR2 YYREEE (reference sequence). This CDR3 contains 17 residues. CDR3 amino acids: CASSPKVRDSAIETQYF. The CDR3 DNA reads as TGTGCCAGCAGCCCTAAGGTCCGGGACTCAGCCATTGAGACCCAGTACTTC.

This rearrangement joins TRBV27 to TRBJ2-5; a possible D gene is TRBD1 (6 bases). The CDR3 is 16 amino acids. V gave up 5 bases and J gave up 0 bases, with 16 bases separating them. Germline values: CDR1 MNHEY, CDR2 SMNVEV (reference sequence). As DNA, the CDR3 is TGTGCCAGCAGTCCCCGGCGTGGGGGCTACCAAGAGACCCAGTACTTC. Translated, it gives CASSPRRGGYQETQYF.

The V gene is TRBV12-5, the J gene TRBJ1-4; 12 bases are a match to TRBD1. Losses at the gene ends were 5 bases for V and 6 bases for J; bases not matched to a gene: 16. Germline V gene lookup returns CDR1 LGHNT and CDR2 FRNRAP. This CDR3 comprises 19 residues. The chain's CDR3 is CASGPNSAGQGALDEKLFF. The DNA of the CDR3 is TGTGCTAGTGGTCCCAATTCTGCGGGACAGGGGGCTCTTGATGAAAAACTGTTTTTT. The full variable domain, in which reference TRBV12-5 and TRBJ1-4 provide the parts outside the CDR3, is DARVTQTPRHKVTEMGQEVTMRCQPILGHNTVFWYRQTMMQGLELLAYFRNRAPLDDSGMPKDRFSAEMPDATLATLKIQPSEPRDSAVYFCASGPNSAGQGALDEKLFFGSGTQLSVL.

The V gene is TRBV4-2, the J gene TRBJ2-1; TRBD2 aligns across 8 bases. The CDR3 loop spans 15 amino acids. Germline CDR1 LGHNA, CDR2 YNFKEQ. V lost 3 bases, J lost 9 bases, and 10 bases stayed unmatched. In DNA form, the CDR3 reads TGTGCCAGCAGCCAGTCGCGTGGAACTAGCGGTGAGCAGTTCTTC. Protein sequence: CASSQSRGTSGEQFF.

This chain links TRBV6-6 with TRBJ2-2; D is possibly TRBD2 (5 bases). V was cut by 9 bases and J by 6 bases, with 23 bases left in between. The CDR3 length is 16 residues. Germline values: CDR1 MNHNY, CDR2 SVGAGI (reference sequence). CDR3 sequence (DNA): TGTGCCAGTATATCCGTGACTAAAGAATGGGCCGGGGAGCTGTTTTTT. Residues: CASISVTKEWAGELFF.

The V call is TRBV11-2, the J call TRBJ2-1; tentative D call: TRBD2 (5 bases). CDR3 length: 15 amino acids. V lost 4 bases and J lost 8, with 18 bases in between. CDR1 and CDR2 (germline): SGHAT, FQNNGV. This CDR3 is CASSSLSGKAYEQFF. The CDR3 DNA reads TGTGCCAGCAGCTCACTCTCGGGGAAGGCATATGAGCAGTTCTTC.

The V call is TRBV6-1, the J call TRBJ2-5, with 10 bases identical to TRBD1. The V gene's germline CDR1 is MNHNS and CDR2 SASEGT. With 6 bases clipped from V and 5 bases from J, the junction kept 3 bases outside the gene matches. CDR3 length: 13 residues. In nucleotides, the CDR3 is TGTGCCAGCAGCGTGGACAGGGGGGAGACCCAGTACTTC. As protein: CASSVDRGETQYF.

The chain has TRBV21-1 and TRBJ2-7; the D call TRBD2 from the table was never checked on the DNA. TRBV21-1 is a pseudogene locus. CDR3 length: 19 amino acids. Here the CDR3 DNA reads TGTGCCAGCAGCACTCAGGGAGGACTAGCGGGAAGGGGGGCTTACGAGCAGTACGTC. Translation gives CASSTQGGLAGRGAYEQYV.

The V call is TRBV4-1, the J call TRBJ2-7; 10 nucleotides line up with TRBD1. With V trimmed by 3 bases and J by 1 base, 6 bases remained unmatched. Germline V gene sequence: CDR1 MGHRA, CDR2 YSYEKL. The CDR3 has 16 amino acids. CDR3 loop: CASSQSPGQGSYEQYF. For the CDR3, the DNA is TGCGCCAGCAGCCAGTCGCCGGGACAGGGGTCCTACGAGCAGTACTTC.

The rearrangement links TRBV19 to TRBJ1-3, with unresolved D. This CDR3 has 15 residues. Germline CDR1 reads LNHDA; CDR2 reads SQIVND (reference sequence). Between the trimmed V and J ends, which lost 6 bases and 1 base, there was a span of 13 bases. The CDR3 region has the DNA TGTGCCAGTAGCAACGACGGAGTATCTGGAAACACCATATATTTT. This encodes CASSNDGVSGNTIYF.

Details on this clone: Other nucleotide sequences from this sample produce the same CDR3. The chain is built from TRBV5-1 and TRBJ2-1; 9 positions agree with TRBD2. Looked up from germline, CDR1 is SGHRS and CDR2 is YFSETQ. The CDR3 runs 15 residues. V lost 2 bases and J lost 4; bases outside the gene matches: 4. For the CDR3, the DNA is TGCGCCAGCAGCTTAGACCTAGCGGGGTACAATGAGCAGTTCTTC. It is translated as CASSLDLAGYNEQFF.

The CDR3 DNA reads as TGTGCCAGTAGTATCAACGGGGGGTACACTGAAGCTTTCTTT. Protein product: CASSINGGYTEAFF. The chain carries TRBV19 and TRBJ1-1, with D possibly being TRBD1 (5 bases). Germline CDR1 LNHDA, CDR2 SQIVND (reference sequence). This CDR3 contains 14 residues. The V end was cut by 3 bases, the J end by 3 bases, with 11 bases between.

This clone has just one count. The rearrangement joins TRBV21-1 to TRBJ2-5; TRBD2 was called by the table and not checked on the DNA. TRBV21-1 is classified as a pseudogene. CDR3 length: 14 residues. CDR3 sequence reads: CAGRGDSGQETQYF. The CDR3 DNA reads TGTGCCGGTCGCGGGGACTCCGGACAAGAGACCCAGTACTTC.

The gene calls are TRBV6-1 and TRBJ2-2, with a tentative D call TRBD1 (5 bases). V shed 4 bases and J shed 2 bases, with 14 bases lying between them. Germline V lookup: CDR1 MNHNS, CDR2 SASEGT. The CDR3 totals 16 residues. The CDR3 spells CASSGSRVTNTGELFF. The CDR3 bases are TGTGCCAGCAGTGGGAGCAGGGTAACAAACACCGGGGAGCTGTTTTTT.

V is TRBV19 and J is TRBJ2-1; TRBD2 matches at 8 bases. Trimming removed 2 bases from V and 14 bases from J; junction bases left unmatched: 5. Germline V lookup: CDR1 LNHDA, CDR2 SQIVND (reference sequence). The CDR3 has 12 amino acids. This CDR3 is CASSIPGGHKFF. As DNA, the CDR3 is TGTGCCAGTAGTATACCGGGAGGGCATAAGTTCTTC. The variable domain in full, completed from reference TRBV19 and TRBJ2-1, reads DGGITQSPKYLFRKEGQNVTLSCEQNLNHDAMYWYRQDPGQGLRLIYYSQIVNDFQKGDIAEGYSVSREKKESFPLTVTSAQKNPTAFYLCASSIPGGHKFFGPGTRLTVL.

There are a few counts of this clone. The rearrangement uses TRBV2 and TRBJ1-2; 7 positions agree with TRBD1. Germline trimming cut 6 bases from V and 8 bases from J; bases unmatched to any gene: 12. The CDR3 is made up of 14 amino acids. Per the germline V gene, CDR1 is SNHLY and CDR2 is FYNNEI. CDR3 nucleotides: TGTGCCAGCAGCAACCGACAGGGTTTAGAAGGCTACACCTTC. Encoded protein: CASSNRQGLEGYTF.

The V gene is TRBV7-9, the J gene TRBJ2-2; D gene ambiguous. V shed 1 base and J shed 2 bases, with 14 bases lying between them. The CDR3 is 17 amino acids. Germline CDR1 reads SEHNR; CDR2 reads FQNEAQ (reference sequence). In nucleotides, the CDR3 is TGTGCCAGCAGCTTAGGCCTGGGCGCGAGCAACACCGGGGAGCTGTTTTTT. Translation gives CASSLGLGASNTGELFF.